This T cell receptor (beta chain) is drawn from a study of T cell changes during pregnancy in multiple sclerosis. The assay was immunoSEQ multiplex PCR, and TCRdb's table has in-frame clones only and misses some. Among around 60,000 clones listed, approximately 96% were seen once. The V end was cut by 7 bases, the J end by 4 bases, with 17 bases between. Germline values: CDR1 PRHDT, CDR2 FYEKMQ (reference sequence). The length of the CDR3 is 14 residues. This TCR was sampled from a female donor with multiple sclerosis, enrolled in a pregnancy study. The material sequenced was CD8+ T cells from peripheral blood mononuclear cells, taken after pregnancy. This chain connects TRBV13 to TRBJ2-7; D is possibly TRBD1 (5 bases). The CDR3 reads CASTQGSSEYEQYF. For the CDR3, the DNA is TGTGCCAGCACTCAGGGCTCGTCTGAGTACGAGCAGTACTTC. The full variable domain, its missing parts supplied by reference TRBV13 and TRBJ2-7, is AAGVIQSPRHLIKEKRETATLKCYPIPRHDTVYWYQQGPGQDPQFLISFYEKMQSDKGSIPDRFSAQQFSDYHSELNMSSLELGDSALYFCASTQGSSEYEQYFGPGTRLTVT.